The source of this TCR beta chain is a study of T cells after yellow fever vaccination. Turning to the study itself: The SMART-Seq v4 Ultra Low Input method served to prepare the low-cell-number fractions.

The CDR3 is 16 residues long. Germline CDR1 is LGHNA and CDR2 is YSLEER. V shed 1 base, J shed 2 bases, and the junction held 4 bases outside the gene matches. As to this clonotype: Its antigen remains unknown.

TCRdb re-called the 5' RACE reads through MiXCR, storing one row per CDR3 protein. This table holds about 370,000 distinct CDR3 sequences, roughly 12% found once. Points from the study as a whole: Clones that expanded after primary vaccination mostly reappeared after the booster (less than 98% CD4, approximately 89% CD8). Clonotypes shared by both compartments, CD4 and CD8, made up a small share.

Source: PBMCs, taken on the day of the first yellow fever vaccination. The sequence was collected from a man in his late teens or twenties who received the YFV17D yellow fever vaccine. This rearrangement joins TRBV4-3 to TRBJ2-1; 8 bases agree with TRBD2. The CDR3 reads CASSQVASGPYNEQFF. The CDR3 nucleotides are TGCGCCAGCAGCCAAGTCGCTAGCGGGCCCTACAATGAGCAGTTCTTC.